This TCR beta chain was sequenced during a study of shared clonotypes between healthy human individuals. Study summary: Participating donors consisted of a couple of women and a few men aged 18 to 49.

Data came from immunoSEQ multiplex PCR; TCRdb stores just in-frame clones and leaves some out. The sample lists around 2.5 million clones; over 85% were seen once. All donors were healthy HIV-negative adults lacking recent acute infections or vaccinations. The source material was naive CD4+ T cells from PBMCs. The subset here: CD45RA+ positively selected. This sequence originates from a man aged 18 to 30 in good health. Some clones in this sample may be carry-over from other donors' samples.

CDR3 in DNA: TGTGCCAGCAGCGCGGACAGCCGAGGCTATGGCTACACCTTC. Its translation: CASSADSRGYGYTF. The V gene is TRBV9, the J gene TRBJ1-2; D is possibly TRBD1 (6 bases). V was trimmed by 3 bases and J by 4 bases, leaving 13 bases between them. The germline V gene has CDR1 SGDLS and CDR2 YYNGEE. The CDR3 length is 14 residues.